This T cell receptor beta chain was captured in a study of shared clonotypes between healthy human individuals (dated by TCRdb to the early 2020s). For the study in its entirety: Two women and a few men aged 18 to 49 years were included in the cohort. The study deeply sequenced blood TCR repertoires of roughly five healthy adults to estimate repertoire size and the extent of clonotype sharing between individuals. To increase sequencing depth and limit assay-specific biases, different laboratories used diverse techniques to prepare libraries and sequence TCR repertoires. Between about 0.8 and 9 billion PBMCs per donor were obtained by leukapheresis. Points the paper makes about the study in general: Based on pairwise subsampling, the degree of clonotype sharing among donors was expected to be affected by sequencing depth. Sampling was restricted to blood, and TCR repertoires in tissues likely differ from the TCR repertoires found in blood. The small number of donors limited the genetic and exposure-history diversity represented.

TCR CDR3 regions were amplified from genomic DNA by multiplex PCR using the deep immunoSEQ assay. For each cell subset, the extracted genomic DNA was distributed evenly across all wells of several immunoSEQ 96-well plates, and each plate served as one replicate. For unsorted PBMC, about 0.3 ug genomic DNA, equal to approximately 30,000 T cell genomes, was loaded into each replicate PCR. Genomic DNA from unsorted PBMC was sequenced over ten immunoSEQ deep assay plates. Purified libraries were measured with a Qubit 3.0 fluorometer, size-checked on a Bioanalyzer 2100, and measured again with the KAPA Library Quantification kit. Every immunoSEQ 96-well plate was sequenced on a separate single-read 150-cycle Illumina NextSeq 550 flow cell. The study's own analysis went as follows. Because only junctional sequences without quality scores were contained in the immunoSEQ output, filtering matching that applied to full-length reads could not be performed. To assign V/J genes and CDR3, sequences were annotated against IMGT germline references using PyIR, a Python wrapper for IgBLAST v1.9. Reads with weak V/J assignments (E-value above 1e-6), missing CDR3, stop codons, out-of-frame junctions, or ambiguous translated residues were removed. V3J clonotypes were defined as sequences sharing the same inferred V gene, J gene, and CDR3 amino acid sequence. Percentage overlap between repertoires was calculated by dividing the number of shared unique clonotypes by the size of the smaller repertoire. Repertoire richness was assessed with RTK rarefaction, the Chao1 estimator, and Recon v2.1 estimates of unobserved clonotypes. Not all clones reach the TCRdb copy of this immuneACCESS table, which keeps in-frame sequences only. Checked studies attribute under half of the gap to unresolved V genes and leave the rest unexplained. V and J calls and clone size come straight from that table; D and trimming were deduced from the DNA. Across this sample there are hundreds of thousands of clones, with roughly 79% seen only once. The ten largest account for around 13% of the sample.

The CDR3 contains 15 residues, cysteine and phenylalanine counted. Solely the CDR3 DNA is kept, with 45 bases framed from the first base. V is cut back by 3 bases and J by 3 bases, with 8 bases in the junction unmatched. The germline V gene (reference sequence) gives CDR1 as SGHNT and CDR2 as YYREEE. Donors were healthy HIV-negative adults with no recently reported acute infections or vaccinations. All donors were Caucasian adults living in Nashville, Tennessee, USA. For unsorted samples, tens of millions of PBMCs were counted, and genomic DNA was extracted using the QIAamp DNA Blood Mini kit. Blood was collected by leukapheresis, and PBMCs were isolated by Ficoll-Histopaque density gradient centrifugation and then cryopreserved in liquid nitrogen vapor phase. Turning to this clone: The specificity of this receptor is unknown. Base qualities are not recorded, but no much larger clone differs from it by a single base.

Sequenced: PBMCs. The chain couples TRBV5-4 to TRBJ2-7; 8 middle bases align to TRBD1. The TCR was taken from a woman in her forties in good health. Some clones in this sample may be carry-over from other donors' samples. CDR3 protein: CASSSRGQGVYEQYF. Read as DNA, the sequence is TGTGCCAGCAGCTCGCGTGGACAGGGAGTCTACGAGCAGTACTTC.